This entry lists 26 T cell receptor beta chains sequenced from one sample in a study of control samples from healthy donors and cancer patients. TCRdb keeps only in-frame clones here, not all; method: immunoSEQ multiplex PCR. The data show some 150,000 clones, with under 95% seen just once and approximately 7.2% held by the top ten. Sequencing used blood. The receptors were gathered from a man between 18 and 35 years old in good health.

The genes are TRBV27 and TRBJ2-5; 11 positions match TRBD2. Trimming at V came to 4 bases and at J to 5 bases, leaving 12 bases not matched to a gene. The germline V gene encodes CDR1 MNHEY and CDR2 SMNVEV (reference sequence). There are 17 residues in the CDR3. The CDR3: CASSSPDLAGGWETQYF. CDR3 DNA: TGTGCCAGCAGTTCCCCGGATCTAGCGGGGGGCTGGGAGACCCAGTACTTC.

In its sample, this clone was seen once. The V call is TRBV19, the J call TRBJ2-7, with TRBD1 as a possible D gene (5 bases). This CDR3 spans 13 amino acids. V was pared by 4 bases and J by 4 bases, with 11 bases between. Per the germline V gene, CDR1 is LNHDA and CDR2 is SQIVND (reference sequence). CDR3 in amino acids: CASSSIQGYEQYF. The CDR3 DNA sequence: TGTGCCAGTAGTAGTATTCAGGGTTACGAGCAGTACTTC. Variable domain in full (rest from reference TRBV19 and TRBJ2-7): DGGITQSPKYLFRKEGQNVTLSCEQNLNHDAMYWYRQDPGQGLRLIYYSQIVNDFQKGDIAEGYSVSREKKESFPLTVTSAQKNPTAFYLCASSSIQGYEQYFGPGTRLTVT.

The V and J genes are TRBV3-1 (or the pseudogene TRBV3-2) and TRBJ1-1; D remains unclear. The CDR3 consists of 13 residues. In germline, CDR1 is LGHDT, CDR2 YNNKEL (reference sequence). Trimming pared 1 base from V and 9 bases from J, leaving 12 bases between. Here the CDR3 reads CASSQVYESQAFF. As DNA, the CDR3 is TGTGCCAGCAGCCAAGTTTACGAGTCCCAAGCTTTCTTT.

The rearrangement links TRBV6-4 to TRBJ1-2; D possibly corresponds to TRBD1 (5 bases). This CDR3 has 14 residues. Trimming took off 6 bases at V and 7 bases at J, with 18 bases between the two ends. Per the germline V gene, CDR1 is MRHNA and CDR2 is SNTAGT. DNA for the CDR3: TGTGCCAGCAGCCCATTGGGGCAGGGAACTGGCTACACCTTC. Amino acid sequence: CASSPLGQGTGYTF.

This chain connects TRBV7-9 to TRBJ1-2; D possibly corresponds to TRBD1 (5 bases). Trimming stripped 2 bases from V and 2 bases from J, with 6 bases between. From germline, CDR1 is SEHNR and CDR2 FQNEAQ (reference sequence). This CDR3 has 13 amino acids. This CDR3 is CASSLQGNYGYTF. The CDR3 region has the DNA TGTGCCAGCAGCTTACAGGGAAACTATGGCTACACCTTC.

With regard to this clone: Other nucleotide sequences in the sample specify the same CDR3. This rearrangement joins TRBV5-4 to TRBJ1-6; D uncertain. V lost 0 bases, J lost 4 bases, and 5 bases lay in between. There are 14 residues in the CDR3. CDR1 and CDR2 from the germline V gene are SGHNT and YYREEE (reference sequence). The CDR3 coding sequence is TGTGCCAGCAGCTTGGCAGGATATAATTCACCCCTCCACTTT. Amino acids: CASSLAGYNSPLHF.

This chain links TRBV28 with TRBJ2-1, with TRBD2 matching over 12 bases. This CDR3 has 16 amino acids. Germline V gene lookup returns CDR1 MDHEN and CDR2 SYDVKM. V gave up 5 bases and J gave up 7 bases; unmatched junction bases: 9. The CDR3 bases are TGTGCCAGCAGTCCACGACTAGCGGGGGAGTGGAATGAGCAGTTCTTC. The encoded protein is CASSPRLAGEWNEQFF.

CDR3 amino acids: CASSVLSPGVETQYF. As DNA, the CDR3 is TGTGCCAGCAGTGTCCTGAGTCCGGGGGTGGAGACCCAGTACTTC. The chain is built from TRBV2 and TRBJ2-5; the D gene is possibly TRBD2 (6 bases). Per the germline V gene, CDR1 is SNHLY and CDR2 is FYNNEI. This CDR3 has 15 amino acids. Trimming took off 4 bases at V and 5 bases at J, with 17 bases between the two ends.

The chain uses TRBV19 and TRBJ1-5, with a tentative D call TRBD1 (5 bases). CDR1 is LNHDA and CDR2 is SQIVND in the germline V gene (reference sequence). V gave up 3 bases and J gave up 1 base, with 10 bases separating them. CDR3 length equals 15 residues. CDR3: CASSMMGQSNQPQHF. The CDR3 DNA sequence: TGTGCCAGTAGTATGATGGGGCAAAGCAATCAGCCCCAGCATTTT.

This clone has a handful of counts. The V and J genes are TRBV13 and TRBJ1-3; 7 bases align to TRBD1. The V gene's germline CDR1 is PRHDT and CDR2 FYEKMQ (reference sequence). The CDR3 runs to 12 residues. J was trimmed by 16 bases and V by 3 bases; bases with no gene match: 9. This CDR3 reads CASSFRGGESYF. The DNA of the CDR3 is TGTGCCAGCAGCTTCAGAGGGGGCGAATCTTATTTT.

This chain uses TRBV28 with TRBJ2-7; 9 bases align to TRBD1. The CDR3 length is 13 residues. V lost 6 bases to trimming and J lost 6 bases; unmatched junction nucleotides: 6. Germline CDR1 is MDHEN and CDR2 is SYDVKM. The CDR3 bases are TGTGCCAGCAGCTCGGGACAGGGAACCGAGCAGTACTTC. Its protein is CASSSGQGTEQYF.

V gene TRBV28 combines with J gene TRBJ2-5; 7 bases agree with TRBD1. Trimming took 5 bases from V and 2 from J; bases not matched to a gene: 11. CDR3 length: 16 residues. CDR1 is MDHEN, CDR2 SYDVKM, per germline. The DNA for the CDR3 is TGTGCCAGCAGTGCACCCACAGGGGTAGGGCAAGAGACCCAGTACTTC. This gives the protein CASSAPTGVGQETQYF.

This clone was seen once. The chain joins TRBV2 to TRBJ1-5; TRBD1 matches 10 bases. Germline V lookup: CDR1 SNHLY, CDR2 FYNNEI. The CDR3 has 15 amino acids. The V and J ends lost 7 bases and 2 bases, in that order; junction bases with no gene match: 5. As DNA, the CDR3 is TGTGCCAGCAAATCCGGGACAGGGGGCAATCAGCCCCAGCATTTT. Translating it yields CASKSGTGGNQPQHF. The whole variable domain, remainder taken from reference TRBV2 and TRBJ1-5, is EPEVTQTPSHQVTQMGQEVILRCVPISNHLYFYWYRQILGQKVEFLVSFYNNEISEKSEIFDDQFSVERPDGSNFTLKIRSTKLEDSAMYFCASKSGTGGNQPQHFGDGTRLSIL.

The V call is TRBV19, the J call TRBJ1-1; 9 bases line up with TRBD1. The CDR3 loop spans 16 amino acids. Germline lookup yields CDR1 LNHDA and CDR2 SQIVND (reference sequence). V was clipped by 5 bases and J by 5 bases; unmatched bases: 12. The CDR3 nucleotides are TGTGCCAGTAGTCTTTCTCTCCCGGGACAGGGAACTGAAGCTTTCTTT. It is translated as CASSLSLPGQGTEAFF.

The gene calls are TRBV7-9 and TRBJ1-4; a weak D match, TRBD1 (6 bases). Germline loops: CDR1 SEHNR, CDR2 FQNEAQ (reference sequence). This CDR3 region has 15 residues. V lost 4 bases to trimming and J lost 5 bases, with 14 bases between them. The CDR3 nucleotides read TGTGCCAGCAGCTCGTGGGAGGGGGGCAATGAAAAACTGTTTTTT. Its protein product is CASSSWEGGNEKLFF.

The rearrangement links TRBV30 to TRBJ1-5; 9 bases line up with TRBD1. V shed 3 bases and J 4 bases; nucleotides not matched to a gene: 4. There are 14 residues in the CDR3. CDR1 and CDR2 (germline): GTSNPN, SVGIG (reference sequence). CDR3 nucleotide sequence: TGTGCCTGGAGCGGGGACAGGGTTAATCAGCCCCAGCATTTT. Encoded protein: CAWSGDRVNQPQHF.

The genes are TRBV4-2 and TRBJ2-2; no clear D. The CDR3 is 14 residues long. V lost 3 bases and J lost 1, with 6 bases in between. Germline CDR1 and CDR2: LGHNA and YNFKEQ. The CDR3: CASSQWGNTGELFF. The CDR3 nucleotides read TGTGCCAGCAGCCAGTGGGGGAACACCGGGGAGCTGTTTTTT.

A single count supports this clone. V gene TRBV7-9 combines with J gene TRBJ2-5, with D possibly matching TRBD1 (5 bases). Between the trimmed V and J ends, which lost 5 bases and 5 bases, there was a span of 18 bases. The CDR3 contains 15 residues. Germline values: CDR1 SEHNR, CDR2 FQNEAQ (reference sequence). CDR3 sequence (DNA): TGTGCCAGCAGCCCCGGACACCTCCTGGAGGAGACCCAGTACTTC. Encoded protein: CASSPGHLLEETQYF. Together with reference TRBV7-9 and TRBJ2-5, the CDR3 gives the full variable domain: DTGVSQNPRHKITKRGQNVTFRCDPISEHNRLYWYRQTLGQGPEFLTYFQNEAQLEKSRLLSDRFSAERPKGSFSTLEIQRTEQGDSAMYLCASSPGHLLEETQYFGPGTRLLVL.

The rearrangement uses TRBV5-4 and TRBJ1-2, with D uncertain. Germline CDR1 and CDR2: SGHNT and YYREEE (reference sequence). The length of the CDR3 is 12 residues. With 7 bases removed from V and 7 bases from J, the gap between germline ends came to 14 bases. CDR3 DNA: TGTGCCAGCGGGGTGGGGAACGTTGGCTACACCTTC. It is translated as CASGVGNVGYTF.

The V call is TRBV5-1, the J call TRBJ1-2, with TRBD1 as a possible D gene (5 bases). With 1 base removed from V and 6 bases from J, the gap between germline ends came to 10 bases. Germline loops: CDR1 SGHRS, CDR2 YFSETQ. CDR3 length: 13 amino acids. CDR3 nucleotide sequence: TGCGCCAGCAGCTTGACAGGAGGAGATGGCTACACCTTC. Translating gives CASSLTGGDGYTF.

V usage is TRBV2 and J usage is TRBJ2-7; TRBD2 aligns across 10 bases. The germline V gene has CDR1 SNHLY and CDR2 FYNNEI. This CDR3 has 14 residues. Trimming took 6 bases from V and 2 from J; bases not matched to a gene: 4. Here the CDR3 DNA reads TGTGCCAGCAGCGCGGGACTAGCGACCTACGAGCAGTACTTC. Amino acids: CASSAGLATYEQYF.

This clone was seen only once. The chain combines TRBV30 with TRBJ1-5; D is possibly TRBD1 (5 bases). The CDR3 is 13 amino acids. The germline CDR1 and CDR2 sequences are GTSNPN and SVGIG (reference sequence). Trimming took off 6 bases at V and 5 bases at J, with 14 bases between the two ends. The CDR3 sequence: CACRDREYQPQHF. CDR3 nucleotide sequence: TGTGCCTGTCGCGACAGAGAGTATCAGCCCCAGCATTTT.

This clone showed up just a few times. The chain uses TRBV4-1 and TRBJ1-6; D unclear. V shed 0 bases and J shed 1 base, with 7 bases lying between them. Germline values: CDR1 MGHRA, CDR2 YSYEKL. The CDR3 is 16 amino acids. CDR3 amino acids: CASSQDMVSYNSPLHF. CDR3 DNA sequence: TGCGCCAGCAGCCAAGATATGGTATCCTATAATTCACCCCTCCACTTT.

The chain links TRBV7-9 to TRBJ2-5; D is unresolved. V shed 1 base and J shed 2 bases, with 8 bases lying between them. Per the germline V gene, CDR1 is SEHNR and CDR2 is FQNEAQ (reference sequence). The CDR3 has 14 amino acids. The CDR3 loop is CASSLEEVQETQYF. CDR3 bases: TGTGCCAGCAGCTTAGAGGAAGTTCAAGAGACCCAGTACTTC.

The rearrangement links TRBV18 to TRBJ2-1; TRBD2 matches at 11 bases. V lost 2 bases, J lost 3 bases, and 0 bases stayed unmatched. The CDR3 runs to 15 residues. Germline-derived CDR1 and CDR2 are KGHSH and LQKENI. CDR3 residues: CASSPGTSGYNEQFF. The DNA of the CDR3 is TGTGCCAGCTCACCAGGGACTAGCGGCTACAATGAGCAGTTCTTC.

The rearrangement uses TRBV5-1 and TRBJ1-1; TRBD1 matches at 7 bases. This CDR3 has 14 amino acids. Trimming cost V 0 bases and J 4 bases; bases outside gene matches: 3. Germline V gene data show CDR1 as SGHRS and CDR2 as YFSETQ. CDR3 bases: TGCGCCAGCAGCTTGGTCCAGGGGGGCACTGAAGCTTTCTTT. This codes for CASSLVQGGTEAFF. Supplemented by reference TRBV5-1 and TRBJ1-1, the full variable domain reads KAGVTQTPRYLIKTRGQQVTLSCSPISGHRSVSWYQQTPGQGLQFLFEYFSETQRNKGNFPGRFSGRQFSNSRSEMNVSTLELGDSALYLCASSLVQGGTEAFFGQGTRLTVV.